These 15 T cell receptor beta chains share one sample of origin, sequenced in a study of blood T cell repertoires in COVID-19. Here immunoSEQ multiplex PCR was the method, and the copy in TCRdb shows in-frame clones only, minus some. The sample has approximately 220,000 clones; approximately 83% are singletons. Specimen: peripheral blood. The source is a woman aged 40 to 50 with active or convalescent COVID-19.

This rearrangement joins TRBV5-8 to TRBJ1-4; tentatively, D is TRBD1 (6 bases). The germline gives CDR1 SGHTS, CDR2 YDEGEE. CDR3 length equals 14 residues. V dropped 6 bases and J dropped 8 bases, with 17 bases sitting between them. The CDR3 nucleotides read TGTGCCAGCATCTACGCACAGGGCAGGGAAAAACTGTTTTTT. This sequence encodes CASIYAQGREKLFF.

The CDR3 DNA is TGTGCCAGCACCCCGAGGGGGGGTGTGTACGAGCAGTACTTC. The encoded protein is CASTPRGGVYEQYF. The chain uses TRBV6-5 and TRBJ2-7, with a tentative D call TRBD2 (7 bases). The CDR3 spans 14 residues. The V end lost 7 bases, the J end lost 4 bases, and 17 bases lay between the germline ends. CDR1 MNHEY and CDR2 SVGAGI come from the germline V gene.

The chain uses TRBV14 and TRBJ1-2; D is possibly TRBD1 (6 bases). The length of the CDR3 is 13 residues. Germline lookup yields CDR1 SGHDN and CDR2 FVKESK. V lost 4 bases and J lost 5, with 11 bases in between. CDR3 nucleotides: TGTGCCAGCAGCCGGGAGGGGGTTTATGGCTACACCTTC. Translating it yields CASSREGVYGYTF.

The V gene is TRBV25-1, the J gene TRBJ2-7; 7 bases are a match to TRBD2. V trimming: 4 bases; J trimming: 4 bases; junction bases outside the gene matches: 7. From germline, CDR1 is MGHDK and CDR2 SYGVNS. There are 14 residues in the CDR3. The CDR3 spells CASSVGGSGYEQYF. CDR3 DNA sequence: TGTGCCAGCAGTGTGGGGGGGAGTGGTTACGAGCAGTACTTC.

This rearrangement joins TRBV27 to TRBJ2-1, with a tentative D call TRBD2 (5 bases). The CDR3 is 16 amino acids. V lost 3 bases, J lost 2 bases, and 14 bases lay in between. Germline loops: CDR1 MNHEY, CDR2 SMNVEV (reference sequence). The CDR3, as DNA: TGTGCCAGCAGTTTGTCTGGCGGGTTAACCTACAATGAGCAGTTCTTC. Encoded protein: CASSLSGGLTYNEQFF.

This clone was recorded a few times. This chain connects TRBV24-1 to TRBJ2-3; 9 nucleotides match TRBD1. There are 17 residues in the CDR3. CDR1 is KGHDR and CDR2 is SFDVKD in the germline V gene. The V and J ends lost 0 bases and 4 bases, in that order; junction bases with no gene match: 7. CDR3 nucleotide sequence: TGTGCCACCAGTGATTTGCCGGGACAGGGTGGCGCAGATACGCAGTATTTT. This sequence encodes CATSDLPGQGGADTQYF.

V and J are TRBV5-1 and TRBJ2-2; D possibly corresponds to TRBD2 (6 bases). The germline CDR1 and CDR2 sequences are SGHRS and YFSETQ. This CDR3 has 14 residues. V lost 5 bases and J lost 5, with 13 bases in between. CDR3 region: CASSPSGSTGELFF. For the CDR3, the DNA is TGCGCCAGCAGTCCGAGCGGGTCGACCGGGGAGCTGTTTTTT. Full variable domain (remainder filled in from reference TRBV5-1 and TRBJ2-2): KAGVTQTPRYLIKTRGQQVTLSCSPISGHRSVSWYQQTPGQGLQFLFEYFSETQRNKGNFPGRFSGRQFSNSRSEMNVSTLELGDSALYLCASSPSGSTGELFFGEGSRLTVL.

This sequence joins TRBV11-3 and TRBJ2-7; D is perhaps TRBD2 (6 bases). The V end lost 4 bases, the J end lost 0 bases, and 13 bases lay between the germline ends. The CDR3 covers 15 residues. In germline, CDR1 is SGHNT, CDR2 YENEEA. CDR3 nucleotide sequence: TGTGCCAGCAGCTCTGGGGGGAGGAGCTCCTACGAGCAGTACTTC. Amino acids: CASSSGGRSSYEQYF. Supplemented by reference TRBV11-3 and TRBJ2-7, the full variable domain reads EAGVVQSPRYKIIEKKQPVAFWCNPISGHNTLYWYLQNLGQGPELLIRYENEEAVDDSQLPKDRFSAERLKGVDSTLKIQPAELGDSAVYLCASSSGGRSSYEQYFGPGTRLTVT.

The chain has TRBV24-1 and TRBJ2-3; TRBD2 aligns across 9 bases. Trimming at V came to 0 bases and at J to 2 bases, leaving 8 bases not matched to a gene. Germline V gene lookup returns CDR1 KGHDR and CDR2 SFDVKD. This CDR3 is 18 amino acids long. The CDR3 spells CATSDLQSSGGPTDTQYF. For the CDR3, the DNA is TGTGCCACCAGTGATTTGCAGTCGAGCGGGGGGCCCACAGATACGCAGTATTTT.

The chain employs TRBV11-3 and TRBJ1-1, with D possibly TRBD1 on 5 matching bases. Germline V gene sequence: CDR1 SGHNT, CDR2 YENEEA. The CDR3 covers 12 residues. Trimming took off 6 bases at V and 4 bases at J, with 9 bases between the two ends. In DNA, the CDR3 is TGTGCCAGCAGTACGGGGGGCACTGAAGCTTTCTTT. It encodes CASSTGGTEAFF.

This clone was seen a handful of times. The chain links TRBV29-1 to TRBJ2-1, with no clear D. The V gene's germline CDR1 is SQVTM and CDR2 ANQGSEA. CDR3 size: 12 residues. Trimming pared 3 bases from V and 4 bases from J, leaving 7 bases between. CDR3: CSVETPYNEQFF. The CDR3 DNA reads TGCAGCGTTGAGACACCTTACAATGAGCAGTTCTTC.

The chain is built from TRBV7-3 and TRBJ1-1, with D possibly matching TRBD1 (5 bases). V was clipped by 1 base and J by 7 bases, with 16 bases between them. This CDR3 has 15 residues. The V gene's germline CDR1 is SGHTA and CDR2 FQGTGA. CDR3 in amino acids: CASSLNDRGRSEAFF. The DNA of the CDR3 is TGTGCCAGCAGCTTAAATGATAGGGGCAGGAGTGAAGCTTTCTTT.

The chain joins TRBV30 to TRBJ2-1; no clear D. The CDR3 is 12 amino acids. Trimming removed 2 bases at V and 4 bases at J, with 6 bases between. CDR1 is GTSNPN and CDR2 is SVGIG in the germline V gene (reference sequence). The DNA of the CDR3 is TGTGCCTGGAGTCTCTCGTACAATGAGCAGTTCTTC. Residues: CAWSLSYNEQFF.

This clone was seen only a few times. V is TRBV29-1 and J is TRBJ1-2, with 7 bases aligning to TRBD1. In germline, CDR1 is SQVTM, CDR2 ANQGSEA. The CDR3 has 13 amino acids. J lost 3 bases, V lost 7 bases, and 8 bases had no gene match. This CDR3 reads CSAGDRSDYGYTF. The CDR3 nucleotides read TGCAGCGCTGGGGACAGAAGTGACTATGGCTACACCTTC.

The rearrangement joins TRBV7-9 to TRBJ2-3; 14 positions match TRBD2. V dropped 5 bases and J dropped 4; count of bases not matched to a gene: 2. Germline V gives CDR1 SEHNR, CDR2 FQNEAQ (reference sequence). This CDR3 has 15 residues. CDR3 in DNA: TGTGCCAGCAGCACGACTAGCGGGGGGGCAGATACGCAGTATTTT. Its translation: CASSTTSGGADTQYF. Complete variable domain (other parts from reference TRBV7-9 and TRBJ2-3): DTGVSQNPRHKITKRGQNVTFRCDPISEHNRLYWYRQTLGQGPEFLTYFQNEAQLEKSRLLSDRFSAERPKGSFSTLEIQRTEQGDSAMYLCASSTTSGGADTQYFGPGTRLTVL.